The present T cell receptor (beta chain) was sequenced within a study of tumor and adjacent non-tumor tissue in lung cancer. Whole-study context: The patients, approximately nine men and a few women, were about 30 to 85 with stage I to III disease. On average, productive TCRbeta reads reached 4 million to 5 million per sample. Study-level findings and limits: Tumor tissue had significantly higher TCR diversity than normal lung. Top 100 clones took a larger repertoire share in normal lung.

Of note for this clonotype: The antigen is not known.

No cell sorting was done before RNA was extracted from the tissue. TCRbeta libraries were built with three rounds of nested PCR, modified from ARM-PCR. TCRdb passed the multiplex PCR reads through MiXCR, listing each CDR3 protein once. The sample has under 95,000 distinct CDR3 sequences; approximately 70% are singletons. The origin of this receptor is a man between 60 and 70 years old with non-small cell lung cancer. Sequencing input: lung tumor tissue.

The CDR3 is CASSLEAGTDTQHF. The CDR3 DNA reads as TGCGCCAGCAGCTTGGAAGCAGGGACGGATACGCAGCATTTT. This chain joins TRBV5-1 and TRBJ2-3; TRBD1 is a possible D gene (5 bases). The J call may be incorrect, as the DNA end agrees better with TRBJ1-5. The CDR3 consists of 14 residues. Germline V gene data show CDR1 as SGHRS and CDR2 as YFSETQ.